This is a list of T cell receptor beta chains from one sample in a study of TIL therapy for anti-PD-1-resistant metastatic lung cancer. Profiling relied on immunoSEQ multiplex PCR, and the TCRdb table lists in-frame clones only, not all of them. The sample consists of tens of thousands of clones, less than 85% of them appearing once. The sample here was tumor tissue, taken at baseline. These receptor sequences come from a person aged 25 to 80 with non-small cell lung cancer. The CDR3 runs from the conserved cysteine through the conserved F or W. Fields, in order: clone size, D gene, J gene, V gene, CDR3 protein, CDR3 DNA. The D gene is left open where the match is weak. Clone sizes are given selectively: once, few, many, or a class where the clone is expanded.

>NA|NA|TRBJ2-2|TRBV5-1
CASSSPGTNTGELFF
TGCGCCAGCAGCTCCCCGGGGACAAACACCGGGGAGCTGTTTTTT
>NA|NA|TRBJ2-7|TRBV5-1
CASSLQGLPSEQYF
TGCGCCAGCAGCTTGCAGGGGCTTCCCTCCGAGCAGTACTTC
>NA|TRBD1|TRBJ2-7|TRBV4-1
CASSQGPTGRGLNEQYF
TGCGCCAGCAGCCAAGGCCCAACGGGCAGGGGGCTGAACGAGCAGTACTTC
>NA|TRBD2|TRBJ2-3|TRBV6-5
CASSWKRGGQDTQYF
TGTGCCAGCAGTTGGAAGCGGGGGGGCCAAGATACGCAGTATTTT
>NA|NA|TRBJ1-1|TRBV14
CASSQDSRGRYTEAFF
TGTGCCAGCAGCCAAGATTCCCGGGGGAGGTACACTGAAGCTTTCTTT
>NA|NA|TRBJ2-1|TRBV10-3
CASQTVNEQFF
TGTGCCAGCCAGACGGTCAATGAGCAGTTCTTC
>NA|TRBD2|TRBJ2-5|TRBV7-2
CASSRAGVETQYF
TGTGCCAGCAGCCGAGCGGGGGTCGAGACCCAGTACTTC
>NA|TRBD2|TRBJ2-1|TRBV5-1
CASSFSGGAGNEQFF
TGCGCCAGCAGCTTTAGCGGGGGGGCAGGTAATGAGCAGTTCTTC
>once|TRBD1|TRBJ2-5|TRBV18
CASSPSSGGETQYF
TGTGCCAGCTCACCATCGTCAGGGGGTGAGACCCAGTACTTC
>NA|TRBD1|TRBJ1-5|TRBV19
CASWTGGQPQHF
TGTGCCAGCTGGACAGGGGGCCAGCCCCAGCATTTT
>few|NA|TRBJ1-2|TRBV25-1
CASSGSVSGRYGYTF
TGTGCCAGCAGTGGATCGGTATCAGGACGCTATGGCTACACCTTC
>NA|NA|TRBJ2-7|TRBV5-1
CASSLSSYEQYF
TGCGCCAGCAGCTTGTCCAGCTACGAGCAGTACTTC
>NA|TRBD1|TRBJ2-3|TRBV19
CASIHRGLGTDTQYF
TGTGCCAGTATCCACAGGGGGCTTGGCACAGATACGCAGTATTTT
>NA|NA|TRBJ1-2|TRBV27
CASSQRIGGIYGYTF
TGTGCCAGCAGCCAAAGGATCGGAGGGATCTATGGCTACACCTTC
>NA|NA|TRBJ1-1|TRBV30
CAWSASVNTEAFF
TGTGCCTGGAGTGCCTCGGTGAACACTGAAGCTTTCTTT
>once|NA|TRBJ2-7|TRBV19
CASSIFGSYYEQYF
TGTGCCAGTAGTATCTTTGGGAGTTACTACGAGCAGTACTTC
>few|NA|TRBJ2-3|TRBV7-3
CASSLRGVTDTQYF
TGTGCCAGCAGCTTAAGAGGAGTCACAGATACGCAGTATTTT
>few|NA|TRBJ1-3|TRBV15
CATRDRRFGNTIYF
TGTGCCACCAGGGACAGAAGATTTGGAAACACCATATATTTT
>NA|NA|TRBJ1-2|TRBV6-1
CASSLQRNYGYTF
TGTGCCAGCAGCCTACAGCGAAACTATGGCTACACCTTC
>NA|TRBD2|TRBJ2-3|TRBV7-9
CASSLALASGRYDTQYF
TGTGCCAGCAGCTTAGCGTTGGCTAGCGGGAGGTATGATACGCAGTATTTT
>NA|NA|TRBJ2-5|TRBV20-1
CSASLRGTQYF
TGCAGTGCCTCCCTGAGGGGGACCCAGTACTTC
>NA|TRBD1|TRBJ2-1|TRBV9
CASSVGLPRPGQLTNEQFF
TGTGCCAGCAGCGTAGGCCTCCCTCGACCGGGACAGTTAACCAATGAGCAGTTCTTC
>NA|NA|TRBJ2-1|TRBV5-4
CASSPPGYNEQFF
TGTGCCAGCAGCCCACCCGGATACAATGAGCAGTTCTTC
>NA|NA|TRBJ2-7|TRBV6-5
CASSNSLSSYEQYF
TGTGCCAGCAGTAACAGCTTAAGCTCCTACGAGCAGTACTTC
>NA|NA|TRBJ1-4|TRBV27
CASSHTGRGEKLFF
TGTGCCAGCAGCCACACAGGGCGGGGTGAAAAACTGTTTTTT
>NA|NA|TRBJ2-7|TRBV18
CASSPGDRNEQYF
TGTGCCAGCTCACCGGGCGACAGGAATGAGCAGTACTTC
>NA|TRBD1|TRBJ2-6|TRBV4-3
CASSQDQDRGNVLTF
TGCGCCAGCAGCCAAGATCAGGACAGGGGGAACGTCCTGACTTTC
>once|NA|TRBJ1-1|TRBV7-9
CASSLMNTEAFF
TGTGCCAGCAGCTTAATGAACACTGAAGCTTTCTTT
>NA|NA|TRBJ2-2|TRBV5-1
CASSLTPRDTGELFF
TGCGCCAGCAGCTTGACTCCGCGGGACACCGGGGAGCTGTTTTTT
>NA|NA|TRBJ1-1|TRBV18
CASSPQGGNTEAFF
TGTGCCAGCTCGCCACAGGGTGGGAACACTGAAGCTTTCTTT
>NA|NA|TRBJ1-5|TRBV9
CASSAAWGRDQPQHF
TGTGCCAGCAGCGCCGCATGGGGGAGGGATCAGCCCCAGCATTTT
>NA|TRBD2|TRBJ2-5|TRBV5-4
CASSRIAGAFETQYF
TGTGCCAGCAGCCGCATAGCGGGAGCATTTGAGACCCAGTACTTC
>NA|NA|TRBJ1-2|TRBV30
CAWRKGGYTF
TGTGCCTGGAGAAAAGGCGGCTACACCTTC
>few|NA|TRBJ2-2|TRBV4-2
CASSQGYPLNTGELFF
TGTGCCAGCAGCCAAGGGTACCCTTTGAACACCGGGGAGCTGTTTTTT
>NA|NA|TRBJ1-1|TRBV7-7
CASSSRANTEAFF
TGTGCCAGCAGCTCCCGGGCGAACACTGAAGCTTTCTTT
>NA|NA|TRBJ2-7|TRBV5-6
CASSLNRLGEQYF
TGTGCCAGCAGCTTGAACAGATTGGGGGAGCAGTACTTC
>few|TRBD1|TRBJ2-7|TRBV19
CASSRDRSYEQYF
TGTGCCAGTAGTAGGGACAGGTCCTACGAGCAGTACTTC
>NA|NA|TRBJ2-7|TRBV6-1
CASSGTPWDYEQYF
TGTGCCAGCAGTGGGACTCCCTGGGACTACGAGCAGTACTTC
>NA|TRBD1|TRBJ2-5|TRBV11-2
CASSLGQGRAETQYF
TGTGCCAGCAGCTTAGGACAGGGTCGGGCGGAGACCCAGTACTTC
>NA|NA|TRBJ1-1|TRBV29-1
CSVELGRQTTEAFF
TGCAGCGTTGAATTGGGGAGGCAGACCACTGAAGCTTTCTTT
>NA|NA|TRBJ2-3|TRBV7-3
CASNLGVDTQYF
TGTGCCAGCAACCTGGGGGTGGATACGCAGTATTTT
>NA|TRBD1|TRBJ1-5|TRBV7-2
CASSLGSGQGGQPQHF
TGTGCCAGCAGCTTAGGCAGTGGACAGGGGGGTCAGCCCCAGCATTTT
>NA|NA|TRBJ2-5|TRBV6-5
CASSYDSLGWETQYF
TGTGCCAGCAGTTATGACTCCCTGGGGTGGGAGACCCAGTACTTC
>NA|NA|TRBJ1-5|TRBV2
CASSAFLMGLSHQPQHF
TGTGCCAGCAGTGCCTTTCTTATGGGACTTAGCCATCAGCCCCAGCATTTT
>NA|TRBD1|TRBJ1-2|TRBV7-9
CASSETGDGYTF
TGTGCCAGCAGCGAAACAGGGGACGGCTACACCTTC
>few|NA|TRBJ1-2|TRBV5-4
CASSSPGPNYGYTF
TGTGCCAGCAGCTCACCGGGCCCTAACTATGGCTACACCTTC
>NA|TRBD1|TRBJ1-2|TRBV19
CASISTGRNYGYTF
TGTGCCAGTATTTCGACAGGGAGAAACTATGGCTACACCTTC
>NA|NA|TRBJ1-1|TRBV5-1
CASSFGHGWNTEAFF
TGCGCCAGCAGCTTCGGACACGGTTGGAACACTGAAGCTTTCTTT
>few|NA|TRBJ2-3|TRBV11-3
CASSSGGVTDTQYF
TGTGCCAGCAGTTCCGGTGGGGTCACAGATACGCAGTATTTT
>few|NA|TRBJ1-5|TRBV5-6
CASSLFRGNQPQHF
TGTGCCAGCAGCTTGTTTAGGGGCAATCAGCCCCAGCATTTT
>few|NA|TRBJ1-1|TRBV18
CASSQRTGMNTEAFF
TGTGCCAGCTCACAGAGGACGGGAATGAACACTGAAGCTTTCTTT
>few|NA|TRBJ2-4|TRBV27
CASSSTDLAKNIQYF
TGTGCCAGCAGTTCGACAGATCTAGCCAAAAACATTCAGTACTTC
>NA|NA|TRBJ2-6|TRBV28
CASKPTRAGDGANVLTF
TGTGCCAGCAAGCCTACACGGGCAGGAGATGGGGCCAACGTCCTGACTTTC